This T cell receptor beta chain was sequenced for a study of shared clonotypes between healthy human individuals. Background on the study: CD4 naive and memory got three plates each, CD8 naive two, CD8 memory one. Findings and limits, study-wide: Despite large depth, rarefaction showed incomplete sorted-subset sequencing. Relative to their counterparts shared across all four donors, non-shared clonotypes exhibited diminished generation probabilities.

As to this clone: The antigen remains undetermined.

Assay used: immunoSEQ multiplex PCR; TCRdb lists only in-frame clones, some missing. The table shows 2,500,000 or so clones, with approximately 93% occurring only once. Each donor was a Caucasian adult residing in Nashville, Tennessee. V was clipped by 0 bases and J by 5 bases, with 11 bases between them. CDR3 size: 14 residues. Germline V gene data show CDR1 as SGHRS and CDR2 as YFSETQ. The receptor's source is a man younger than 35 in good health. Some clones in this sample may be carry-over from other donors' samples. The sequencing input was naive CD4+ T cells from PBMCs. Subset reported: CD45RA+ positively selected. The chain couples TRBV5-1 to TRBJ2-5; D not resolved. CDR3 sequence: CASSLGWVRETQYF. As DNA, the CDR3 is TGCGCCAGCAGCTTGGGTTGGGTCCGGGAGACCCAGTACTTC.